The next 26 T cell receptor beta chains were all read from a single sample in a study of T cells in Graves' hyperthyroidism and ophthalmopathy. RNA transcripts gave rise to amplified TCR beta CDR3 regions. When the TCR CDR3 underwent first-round RT-PCR, the HTBI primer set was used. TCRdb processed the multiplex PCR reads anew with MiXCR; each CDR3 protein has one entry. This sample yields more than 300,000 distinct CDR3 sequences, of which approximately 17% are seen a single time; 35% to 45% belongs to the top ten. The sample taken for sequencing was blood. The receptors were sampled from a young man with Graves' ophthalmopathy.

The chain carries TRBV7-2 and TRBJ2-3, with TRBD2 as a possible D gene (5 bases). Germline CDR1 reads SGHTA; CDR2 reads FQGNSA. V dropped 5 bases and J dropped 1 base, with 16 bases sitting between them. This CDR3 contains 16 residues. The CDR3 loop reads CASSLSAAGRTDTQYF. The CDR3 nucleotides are TGTGCCAGCAGCCTCTCGGCTGCGGGCCGCACAGATACGCAGTATTTT.

The rearrangement uses TRBV9 and TRBJ1-1, with TRBD1 matching over 9 bases. The CDR3 is made up of 16 amino acids. Germline V lookup: CDR1 SGDLS, CDR2 YYNGEE. Trimming cost V 7 bases and J 0 bases; bases outside gene matches: 10. The CDR3 here is CASGGRQGDLNTEAFF. As DNA, the CDR3 is TGTGCCAGCGGAGGAAGACAGGGGGACCTGAACACTGAAGCTTTCTTT. Full variable domain (outside the CDR3, taken from reference TRBV9 and TRBJ1-1): DSGVTQTPKHLITATGQRVTLRCSPRSGDLSVYWYQQSLDQGLQFLIQYYNGEERAKGNILERFSAQQFPDLHSELNLSSLELGDSALYFCASGGRQGDLNTEAFFGQGTRLTVV.

This clonotype has ten or more counts. The chain carries TRBV6-2 or TRBV6-3 and TRBJ1-5; D gene ambiguous. There are 15 residues in the CDR3. V lost 2 bases and J 7 bases, leaving 15 bases between the germline ends. CDR1 is MNHEY and CDR2 is SVGEGT in the germline V gene. CDR3 region: CASSYREESHQPQHF. The DNA of the CDR3 is TGTGCCAGCAGTTACAGGGAGGAATCGCACCAGCCCCAGCATTTT.

This clonotype was recorded at least ten times. The rearrangement uses TRBV28 and TRBJ1-6, with unresolved D. The V end was cut by 6 bases, the J end by 10 bases, with 16 bases between. Germline CDR1 reads MDHEN; CDR2 reads SYDVKM. This CDR3 comprises 14 residues. CDR3 loop: CASSPGPSRSPLHF. In DNA, the CDR3 is TGTGCCAGCAGCCCCGGTCCGTCTCGATCACCCCTCCACTTT.

In this sample, this clonotype turned up a few times. The genes are TRBV29-1 and TRBJ1-5; unclear D gene. The CDR3 covers 13 residues. Germline lookup yields CDR1 SQVTM and CDR2 ANQGSEA. Between the trimmed V and J ends, which lost 2 bases and 6 bases, there was a span of 11 bases. The CDR3 is CSVEWADGQPQHF. CDR3 DNA: TGCAGCGTTGAATGGGCAGATGGTCAGCCCCAGCATTTT.

The rearrangement joins TRBV7-9 to TRBJ2-7; D remains unclear. The germline CDR1 and CDR2 sequences are SEHNR and FQNEAQ (reference sequence). V lost 3 bases and J lost 6, with 21 bases in between. The CDR3 has 16 amino acids. CDR3 residues: CASSFRVGPASSEQYF. The DNA of the CDR3 is TGTGCCAGCAGCTTTAGGGTCGGGCCCGCGTCCAGCGAGCAGTACTTC.

This clonotype was recorded many times. A junction boundary mismatches the germline segment, possibly from a read error. The gene calls are TRBV10-3 and TRBJ2-5; TRBD2 matches at 8 bases. This CDR3 spans 12 amino acids. The germline CDR1 and CDR2 sequences are ENHRY and SYGVKD. CDR3 amino acids: CATSSGVETQYF. The DNA of the CDR3 is TGTGCCACCAGTAGCGGGGTAGAGACCCAGTACTTC.

The V and J genes are TRBV7-3 and TRBJ2-5; 7 bases fit TRBD2. Germline V lookup: CDR1 SGHTA, CDR2 FQGTGA. The CDR3 sequence is 15 residues long. J lost 4 bases, V lost 5 bases, and 10 bases had no gene match. The CDR3 loop is CASSPDPGGGETQYF. CDR3 nucleotides: TGTGCCAGCAGCCCCGACCCGGGCGGGGGAGAGACCCAGTACTTC. The full variable domain, completed using reference TRBV7-3 and TRBJ2-5, is GAGVSQTPSNKVTEKGKYVELRCDPISGHTALYWYRQSLGQGPEFLIYFQGTGAADDSGLPNDRFFAVRPEGSVSTLKIQRTERGDSAVYLCASSPDPGGGETQYFGPGTRLLVL.

This clonotype was seen more than once but under ten times. The chain employs TRBV20-1 and TRBJ1-2; a possible D gene is TRBD1 (6 bases). Germline values: CDR1 DFQATT, CDR2 SNEGSKA (reference sequence). V dropped 6 bases and J dropped 6 bases, with 17 bases sitting between them. This CDR3 region has 13 residues. CDR3: CSAPLSGENGYTF. For the CDR3, the DNA is TGCAGTGCCCCACTCTCAGGGGAAAATGGCTACACCTTC.

This clonotype was seen more than once but under ten times. The rearrangement links TRBV7-2 to TRBJ1-4; maybe TRBD1 (6 bases). The CDR3 totals 15 residues. Germline V gene lookup returns CDR1 SGHTA and CDR2 FQGNSA. Deletions cut 5 bases from V and 3 bases from J, with 13 bases between. CDR3 residues: CASSTTGTPNEKLFF. CDR3 nucleotide sequence: TGTGCCAGCAGCACCACCGGGACACCTAATGAAAAACTGTTTTTT.

This clonotype was counted many times. J is TRBJ1-5 and V is TRBV20-1, with 7 bases lining up with TRBD1. Germline trimming cut 5 bases from V and 4 bases from J; bases unmatched to any gene: 5. The CDR3 consists of 13 residues. Germline CDR1 is DFQATT and CDR2 is SNEGSKA (reference sequence). The CDR3 sequence is CSAGGTANQPQHF. The CDR3 region has the DNA TGCAGTGCTGGTGGGACAGCTAATCAGCCCCAGCATTTT.

The J gene is TRBJ2-5, the V gene TRBV3-1; TRBD2 is a possible D gene (6 bases). V was clipped by 4 bases and J by 2 bases, with 17 bases between them. Germline V gene lookup returns CDR1 LGHDT and CDR2 YNNKEL (reference sequence). The CDR3 contains 16 residues. For the CDR3, the DNA is TGTGCCAGCAGCCGCTCCGACGGGGGACCACAAGAGACCCAGTACTTC. Translating gives CASSRSDGGPQETQYF.

This clonotype was seen only once. This chain uses TRBV5-5 with TRBJ2-5, with TRBD1 identical over 7 bases. Germline trimming cut 4 bases from V and 1 base from J; bases unmatched to any gene: 4. The CDR3 has 14 amino acids. In germline, CDR1 is SGHKS, CDR2 YYEKEE (reference sequence). In DNA form, the CDR3 reads TGTGCCAGCAGCATAACAGGGGCCCAAGAGACCCAGTACTTC. Protein product: CASSITGAQETQYF.

This clonotype was picked up many times. The chain links TRBV6-1 to TRBJ2-7; 10 bases are shared with TRBD1. Losses at the gene ends were 6 bases for V and 7 bases for J; bases not matched to a gene: 6. The CDR3 length is 13 residues. The germline V gene encodes CDR1 MNHNS and CDR2 SASEGT. The CDR3 here is CASRRQGAGEQYF. Written as DNA, the CDR3 is TGTGCCAGCAGGAGACAGGGGGCGGGTGAGCAGTACTTC.

This chain links TRBV19 with TRBJ2-2; D is perhaps TRBD2 (8 bases). The V end was cut by 5 bases, the J end by 6 bases, with 16 bases between. CDR1 and CDR2 (germline): LNHDA, SQIVND (reference sequence). The CDR3 contains 15 residues. CDR3 sequence: CASSSGRGPSGELFF. The CDR3 DNA follows: TGTGCCAGTAGTTCCGGGAGGGGGCCCTCCGGGGAGCTGTTTTTT.

The rearrangement uses TRBV20-1 and TRBJ1-1, with TRBD1 matching over 10 bases. The germline CDR1 and CDR2 sequences are DFQATT and SNEGSKA (reference sequence). The CDR3 runs to 15 residues. The V and J ends lost 5 bases and 0 bases, in that order; junction bases with no gene match: 6. CDR3 region: CSALTGGVMNTEAFF. CDR3 nucleotide sequence: TGCAGTGCTCTGACAGGGGGCGTCATGAACACTGAAGCTTTCTTT.

The chain carries TRBV6-1 and TRBJ2-7; D assignment may be TRBD1 or TRBD2 (5 bases each). This CDR3 comprises 15 residues. Per germline, CDR1 MNHNS and CDR2 SASEGT. V was clipped by 3 bases and J by 2 bases, with 14 bases between them. The CDR3 DNA reads TGTGCCAGCAGTGACCAGGGACGATCTCCCTACGAGCAGTACTTC. Amino acids: CASSDQGRSPYEQYF.

The table lists this clonotype with many counts. The chain employs TRBV7-3 and TRBJ2-1; 8 nucleotides align to TRBD2. The germline V gene encodes CDR1 SGHTA and CDR2 FQGTGA. J was trimmed by 5 bases and V by 5 bases; bases with no gene match: 8. The CDR3 has 15 residues. CDR3: CASSQSGGGNNEQFF. The CDR3 DNA reads as TGTGCCAGCAGCCAGAGCGGGGGCGGAAACAATGAGCAGTTCTTC.

This clonotype was detected a few times. The chain combines TRBV20-1 with TRBJ1-1; a weak D match, TRBD1 (5 bases). Trimming left V 5 bases short and J 3 bases short, with 13 bases between. The CDR3 runs to 13 residues. Per the germline V gene, CDR1 is DFQATT and CDR2 is SNEGSKA (reference sequence). CDR3: CSARGGGDTEAFF. DNA for the CDR3: TGCAGTGCTCGGGGGGGGGGGGACACTGAAGCTTTCTTT.

This clonotype was detected only a few times. The chain links TRBV12-3 or TRBV12-4 to TRBJ1-3; D may be TRBD1 (6 bases). This CDR3 has 16 amino acids. The V and J ends lost 8 bases and 7 bases respectively, with 24 bases between them. CDR3 DNA sequence: TGTGCCAGCTCTCCCGACAGGTCCCTCTTTGGGAACACCATATATTTT. Translated, it gives CASSPDRSLFGNTIYF.

In this sample, this clonotype turned up a few times. With a much larger clone just one base away, this may be a read error. The chain has TRBV12-3 or TRBV12-4 and TRBJ2-4, with 9 bases identical to TRBD1. This CDR3 comprises 17 residues. This CDR3 reads CANSSTTGTGMGNIQYF. The CDR3 region has the DNA TGTGCCAACAGTTCTACCACCGGGACAGGGATGGGAAACATTCAGTACTTC.

This clonotype appeared many times. The J gene is TRBJ2-5, the V gene TRBV7-9; TRBD2 matches at 8 bases. V was pared by 7 bases and J by 5 bases, with 3 bases of the junction left unmatched. The germline CDR1 and CDR2 sequences are SEHNR and FQNEAQ (reference sequence). This CDR3 comprises 12 residues. Here the CDR3 reads CASNTGGETQYF. Here the CDR3 DNA reads TGTGCCAGCAATACGGGAGGGGAGACCCAGTACTTC.

This clonotype was seen a few times. This chain uses TRBV5-1 with TRBJ2-2, with TRBD2 matching over 10 bases. Germline CDR1 is SGHRS and CDR2 is YFSETQ. This CDR3 contains 16 residues. The J segment lost 4 bases and the V segment lost 1 base, leaving 4 bases of the junction unmatched. CDR3 bases: TGCGCCAGCAGCTTGCACTGGACTAGCGGCACCGGGGAGCTGTTTTTT. Amino acid sequence: CASSLHWTSGTGELFF.

This sequence joins TRBV19 and TRBJ2-7; D gene uncertain. The germline V gene encodes CDR1 LNHDA and CDR2 SQIVND (reference sequence). This CDR3 contains 14 residues. Trimming cost V 6 bases and J 4 bases, with 16 bases left between them. The chain's CDR3 is CASSNRALGYEQYF. In nucleotides, the CDR3 is TGTGCCAGTAGCAATAGAGCCCTGGGGTACGAGCAGTACTTC.

The chain recombines TRBV7-9 with TRBJ1-1, with TRBD1 as a possible D gene (5 bases). The germline V and J ends were trimmed by 5 bases and 4 bases, with 11 bases remaining between them. The germline V gene has CDR1 SEHNR and CDR2 FQNEAQ (reference sequence). There are 13 residues in the CDR3. The CDR3 nucleotides read TGTGCCAGCAGCAAGGGGAGGGGCACTGAAGCTTTCTTT. Amino acid sequence: CASSKGRGTEAFF. Looking up the rest from reference TRBV7-9 and TRBJ1-1 gives the full variable domain: DTGVSQNPRHKITKRGQNVTFRCDPISEHNRLYWYRQTLGQGPEFLTYFQNEAQLEKSRLLSDRFSAERPKGSFSTLEIQRTEQGDSAMYLCASSKGRGTEAFFGQGTRLTVV.

In the case of this clonotype: A much larger clone sits a single nucleotide away, making a read error possible. The rearrangement links TRBV12-3 or TRBV12-4 to TRBJ2-1; 10 bases are a match to TRBD2. The assigned J gene may be wrong: the sequence end matches TRBJ2-7 better. CDR3 size: 15 residues. The CDR3 DNA reads TGTGCCAGCAGCTCCACTAGCGGGGCCTACAATGAGCAGTACTTC. Translation: CASSSTSGAYNEQYF.